This T cell receptor beta chain emerged from a study of blood T cell repertoires in COVID-19. The CDR3 is 12 amino acids. Germline V CDR1 and CDR2: SQVTM, ANQGSEA. Trimming took 4 bases from V and 3 from J; bases not matched to a gene: 1. Original methodology: Amplification with reference gene primers provided the estimates of nucleated cell counts. Some clones are missing from TCRdb's copy, which holds only in-frame ones; the method was immunoSEQ multiplex PCR. V, J and clone size are taken as reported in that table, and D and trimming were inferred from the DNA itself. The data show around 150,000 clones, roughly nine tenths seen once.

The clonotype originates from a woman in her fifties or sixties with active or convalescent COVID-19. This sequence joins TRBV29-1 and TRBJ2-7, with 9 nucleotides matching TRBD1. The material sequenced was peripheral blood. The DNA for the CDR3 is TGCAGCGTTGCGGGACAGGGCTACGAGCAGTACTTC. Translated, it gives CSVAGQGYEQYF.